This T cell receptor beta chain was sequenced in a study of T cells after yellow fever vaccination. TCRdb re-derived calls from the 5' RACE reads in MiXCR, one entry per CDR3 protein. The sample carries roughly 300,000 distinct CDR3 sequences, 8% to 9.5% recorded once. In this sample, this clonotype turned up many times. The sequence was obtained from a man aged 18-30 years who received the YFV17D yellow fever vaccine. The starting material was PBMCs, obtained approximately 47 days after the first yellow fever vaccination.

In DNA form, the CDR3 reads TGCGCCAGCAGCCAAGATACCGGGGTCCAAGAGACCCAGTACTTC. Residues: CASSQDTGVQETQYF. This chain uses TRBV4-1 with TRBJ2-5; tentative D call: TRBD2 (5 bases). The CDR3 sequence is 15 residues long. The germline V gene encodes CDR1 MGHRA and CDR2 YSYEKL. V was trimmed by 0 bases and J by 1 base, leaving 9 bases between them.